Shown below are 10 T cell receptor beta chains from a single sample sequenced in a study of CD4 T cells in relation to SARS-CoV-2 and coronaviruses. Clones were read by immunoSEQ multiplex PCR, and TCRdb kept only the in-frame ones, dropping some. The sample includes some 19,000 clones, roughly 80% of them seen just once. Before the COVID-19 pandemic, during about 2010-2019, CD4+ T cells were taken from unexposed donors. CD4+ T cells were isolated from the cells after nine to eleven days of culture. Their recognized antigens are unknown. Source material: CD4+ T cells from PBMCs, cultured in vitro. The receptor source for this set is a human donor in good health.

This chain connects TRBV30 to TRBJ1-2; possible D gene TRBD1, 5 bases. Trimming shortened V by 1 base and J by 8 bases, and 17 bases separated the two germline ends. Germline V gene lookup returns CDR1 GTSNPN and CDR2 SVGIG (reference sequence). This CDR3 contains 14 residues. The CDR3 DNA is TGTGCCTGGAGTGGGGGGGTGGGGTCTATGGGCTACACCTTC. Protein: CAWSGGVGSMGYTF. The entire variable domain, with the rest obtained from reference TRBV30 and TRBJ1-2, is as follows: SQTIHQWPATLVQPVGSPLSLECTVEGTSNPNLYWYRQAAGRGLQLLFYSVGIGQISSEVPQNLSASRPQDRQFILSSKKLLLSDSGFYLCAWSGGVGSMGYTFGSGTRLTVV.

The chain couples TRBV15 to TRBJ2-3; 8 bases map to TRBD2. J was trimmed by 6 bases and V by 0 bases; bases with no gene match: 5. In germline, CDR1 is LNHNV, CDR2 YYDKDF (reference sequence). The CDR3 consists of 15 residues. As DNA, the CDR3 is TGTGCCACCAGCAGAGAAAGCGGGAGCTTTGATACGCAGTATTTT. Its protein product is CATSRESGSFDTQYF.

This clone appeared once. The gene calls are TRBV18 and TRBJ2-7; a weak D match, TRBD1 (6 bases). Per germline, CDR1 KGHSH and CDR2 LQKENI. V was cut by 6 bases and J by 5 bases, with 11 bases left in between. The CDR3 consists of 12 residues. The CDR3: CASSQQGNEQYF. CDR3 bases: TGTGCCAGCTCGCAACAGGGAAACGAGCAGTACTTC. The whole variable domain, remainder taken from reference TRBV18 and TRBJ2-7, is NAGVMQNPRHLVRRRGQEARLRCSPMKGHSHVYWYRQLPEEGLKFMVYLQKENIIDESGMPKERFSAEFPKEGPSILRIQQVVRGDSAAYFCASSQQGNEQYFGPGTRLTVT.

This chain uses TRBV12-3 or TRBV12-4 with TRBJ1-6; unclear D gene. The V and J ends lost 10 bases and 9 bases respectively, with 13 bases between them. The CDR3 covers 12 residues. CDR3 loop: CATCIARSPLHF. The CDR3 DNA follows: TGTGCCACTTGTATTGCTCGTTCACCCCTCCACTTT.

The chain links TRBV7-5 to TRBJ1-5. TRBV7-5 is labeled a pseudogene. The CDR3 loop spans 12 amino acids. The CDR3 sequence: CATPRKGQPQHF. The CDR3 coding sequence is TGTGCCACTCCGAGGAAGGGACAGCCCCAGCATTTT.

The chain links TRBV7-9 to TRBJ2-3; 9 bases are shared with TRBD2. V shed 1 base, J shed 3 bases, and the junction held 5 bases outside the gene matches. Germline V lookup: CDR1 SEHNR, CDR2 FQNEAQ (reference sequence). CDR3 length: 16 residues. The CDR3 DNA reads TGTGCCAGCAGCTTAGTTGGCGGGAGGGCAACAGATACGCAGTATTTT. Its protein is CASSLVGGRATDTQYF.

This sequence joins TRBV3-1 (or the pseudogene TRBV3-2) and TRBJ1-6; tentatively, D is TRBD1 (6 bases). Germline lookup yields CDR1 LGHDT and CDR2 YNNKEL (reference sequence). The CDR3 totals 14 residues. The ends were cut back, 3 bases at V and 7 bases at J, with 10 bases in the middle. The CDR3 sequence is CASSQGHSNSPLHF. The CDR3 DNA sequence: TGTGCCAGCAGCCAGGGACATAGCAATTCACCCCTCCACTTT.

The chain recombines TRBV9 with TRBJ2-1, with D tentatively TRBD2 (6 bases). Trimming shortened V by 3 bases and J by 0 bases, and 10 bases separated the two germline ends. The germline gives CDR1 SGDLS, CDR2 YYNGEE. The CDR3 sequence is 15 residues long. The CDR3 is CASSAGRSSYNEQFF. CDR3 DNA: TGTGCCAGCAGCGCCGGGAGAAGCTCCTACAATGAGCAGTTCTTC.

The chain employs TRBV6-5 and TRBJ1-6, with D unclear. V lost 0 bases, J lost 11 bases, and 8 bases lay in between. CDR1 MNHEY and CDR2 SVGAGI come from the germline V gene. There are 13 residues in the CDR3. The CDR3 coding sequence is TGTGCCAGCAGTTACTCGTTCAGGACACCCCTCCACTTT. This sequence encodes CASSYSFRTPLHF.

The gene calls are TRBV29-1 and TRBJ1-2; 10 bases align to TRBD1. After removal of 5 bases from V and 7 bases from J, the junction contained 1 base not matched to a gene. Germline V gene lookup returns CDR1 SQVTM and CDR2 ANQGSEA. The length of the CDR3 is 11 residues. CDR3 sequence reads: CSVRDRGGYTF. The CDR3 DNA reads TGCAGCGTTAGGGACAGGGGTGGCTACACCTTC.